What follows are 21 T cell receptor beta chains derived from one specimen sequenced in a study of blood T cell repertoires in COVID-19. Method: immunoSEQ multiplex PCR; TCRdb's copy keeps in-frame clones and lacks some. Of 55,000 to 65,000 clones listed, approximately 80% were seen once; the top ten hold around 3.8%. The specimen sequenced was peripheral blood. The source is a woman of 80 years or more with acute or convalescent COVID-19.

The chain recombines TRBV5-1 with TRBJ2-1; 9 nucleotides align to TRBD2. The CDR3 has 16 residues. In germline, CDR1 is SGHRS, CDR2 YFSETQ. V lost 4 bases, J lost 6 bases, and 11 bases stayed unmatched. CDR3 DNA: TGCGCCAGCAGCGGGGGACTAGCAATGGGGGCCAATGAGCAGTTCTTC. Encoded protein: CASSGGLAMGANEQFF.

The chain joins TRBV7-9 to TRBJ2-1; TRBD2 matches at 11 bases. The CDR3 is 16 residues long. Germline-derived CDR1 and CDR2 are SEHNR and FQNEAQ (reference sequence). V shed 1 base, J shed 10 bases, and the junction held 9 bases outside the gene matches. The CDR3 loop reads CASSLDPLLAGVEQFF. The CDR3 DNA follows: TGTGCCAGCAGCTTAGACCCCTTACTAGCGGGAGTGGAGCAGTTCTTC.

About this clone: A read error may account for a junction end that differs from germline. The chain has TRBV5-4 and TRBJ2-3; a possible D gene is TRBD2 (6 bases). The CDR3 extends over 11 amino acids. Germline CDR1 is SGHNT and CDR2 is YYREEE (reference sequence). The CDR3 sequence is CASSSGYREKF. Here the CDR3 DNA reads TGTGCCAGCAGCTCCGGATACCGGGAGAAGTTT.

Only one count was recorded for this clone. CDR3: CASSLGVEVSYEQYF. The CDR3 region has the DNA TGCGCCAGCAGCTTGGGAGTTGAGGTTTCCTACGAGCAGTACTTC. The rearrangement joins TRBV5-1 to TRBJ2-7; D unresolved. V lost 0 bases to trimming and J lost 1 base, with 11 bases between them. From germline, CDR1 is SGHRS and CDR2 YFSETQ. The CDR3 spans 15 residues.

The genes are TRBV4-1 and TRBJ2-7, with 10 bases matching TRBD2. There are 17 residues in the CDR3. J was trimmed by 3 bases and V by 1 base; bases with no gene match: 9. The V gene's germline CDR1 is MGHRA and CDR2 YSYEKL. This CDR3 is CASSQVSSGGASYEQYF. CDR3 sequence (DNA): TGCGCCAGCAGCCAAGTTTCCAGCGGGGGGGCCAGCTACGAGCAGTACTTC.

The rearrangement links TRBV11-2 to TRBJ1-1, with 8 nucleotides matching TRBD1. V dropped 4 bases and J dropped 4; count of bases not matched to a gene: 8. The CDR3 sequence is 15 residues long. Germline CDR1 is SGHAT and CDR2 is FQNNGV. The chain's CDR3 is CASSSGRGPSTEAFF. CDR3 DNA sequence: TGTGCCAGCAGCTCGGGCAGGGGGCCCAGCACTGAAGCTTTCTTT.

The rearrangement uses TRBV3-1 (or the pseudogene TRBV3-2) and TRBJ1-1; tentatively, D is TRBD1 (5 bases). CDR1 is LGHDT, CDR2 YNNKEL, per germline (reference sequence). The germline V and J ends were trimmed by 4 bases and 4 bases, with 13 bases remaining between them. This CDR3 has 14 residues. The CDR3, as DNA: TGTGCCAGCAGCCGTGGGGGGGACCCCACTGAAGCTTTCTTT. Translating gives CASSRGGDPTEAFF.

V and J are TRBV28 and TRBJ2-1; 10 nucleotides align to TRBD1. Germline values: CDR1 MDHEN, CDR2 SYDVKM. Germline trimming cut 4 bases from V and 7 bases from J; bases unmatched to any gene: 10. The CDR3 sequence is 16 residues long. This CDR3 reads CASSSISPGQGNEQFF. The CDR3 DNA sequence: TGTGCCAGCAGTTCTATTTCCCCGGGACAGGGGAATGAGCAGTTCTTC.

The V call is TRBV9, the J call TRBJ2-1, with 11 bases lining up with TRBD2. Losses at the gene ends were 4 bases for V and 1 base for J; bases not matched to a gene: 4. CDR3 length: 16 residues. Germline CDR1 and CDR2: SGDLS and YYNGEE. As DNA, the CDR3 is TGTGCCAGCAGCACCTGGACTAGCGGGTCCTACAATGAGCAGTTCTTC. Translated: CASSTWTSGSYNEQFF.

J is TRBJ1-6 and V is TRBV19; D possibly corresponds to TRBD1 (5 bases). Trimming pared 7 bases from V and 8 bases from J, leaving 12 bases between. Germline loops: CDR1 LNHDA, CDR2 SQIVND (reference sequence). CDR3 length: 13 amino acids. The CDR3 here is CASTGMFDSPLHF. Here the CDR3 DNA reads TGTGCCAGTACAGGGATGTTTGATTCACCCCTCCACTTT.

The rearrangement uses TRBV19 and TRBJ1-4; tentative D call: TRBD1 (6 bases). The CDR3 length is 15 residues. Germline V CDR1 and CDR2: LNHDA, SQIVND (reference sequence). The V and J ends lost 5 bases and 2 bases respectively, with 12 bases between them. In nucleotides, the CDR3 is TGTGCCAGTAGTGCCCAGGGGTCGACTAATGAAAAACTGTTTTTT. It translates to CASSAQGSTNEKLFF.

The chain carries TRBV4-3 and TRBJ2-7; 7 bases map to TRBD1. Trimming cost V 1 base and J 6 bases; bases outside gene matches: 9. The CDR3 has 15 amino acids. CDR1 and CDR2 (germline): LGHNA, YSLEER. For the CDR3, the DNA is TGCGCCAGCAGCCAAGGTTCGGACAGGAAGGGCGAGCAGTACTTC. Its protein product is CASSQGSDRKGEQYF.

CDR3 amino acids: CASSLIPGGEQYF. As DNA, the CDR3 is TGTGCCAGTAGCCTCATCCCCGGCGGCGAGCAGTACTTC. This chain joins TRBV19 and TRBJ2-7; D is unresolved. The ends were cut back, 6 bases at V and 6 bases at J, with 15 bases in the middle. Germline V gives CDR1 LNHDA, CDR2 SQIVND (reference sequence). This CDR3 region has 13 residues.

The J gene is TRBJ1-5, the V gene TRBV30, with D possibly matching TRBD1 (6 bases). The CDR3 sequence is 15 residues long. With 3 bases removed from V and 0 bases from J, the gap between germline ends came to 12 bases. Germline-derived CDR1 and CDR2 are GTSNPN and SVGIG (reference sequence). As DNA, the CDR3 is TGTGCCTGGAGCCCGGGACACCTTAGCAATCAGCCCCAGCATTTT. As protein: CAWSPGHLSNQPQHF.

The chain uses TRBV3-1 (or the pseudogene TRBV3-2) and TRBJ2-3, with a possible D match to TRBD2 (6 bases). The germline V gene has CDR1 LGHDT and CDR2 YNNKEL (reference sequence). There are 16 residues in the CDR3. Trimming shortened V by 1 base and J by 1 base, and 12 bases separated the two germline ends. The CDR3 is CASSQGWGEGTDTQYF. The CDR3 DNA reads as TGTGCCAGCAGCCAAGGATGGGGGGAAGGCACAGATACGCAGTATTTT.

This rearrangement joins TRBV18 to TRBJ1-5; D gene uncertain. Germline values: CDR1 KGHSH, CDR2 LQKENI. V lost 5 bases to trimming and J lost 5 bases, with 16 bases between them. CDR3 length: 15 residues. CDR3 DNA: TGTGCCAGCTCAAATTCGTTCGGTCCTGATCAGCCCCAGCATTTT. This sequence encodes CASSNSFGPDQPQHF.

The chain combines TRBV11-2 with TRBJ1-1; D uncertain. V dropped 3 bases and J dropped 2 bases, with 13 bases sitting between them. Germline V gene lookup returns CDR1 SGHAT and CDR2 FQNNGV. CDR3 length: 15 amino acids. The CDR3: CASSLVAGINTEAFF. CDR3 sequence (DNA): TGTGCCAGCAGCTTGGTCGCGGGAATAAACACTGAAGCTTTCTTT.

The chain is built from TRBV7-8 and TRBJ2-5, with 8 bases aligning to TRBD1. The CDR3 runs 13 residues. Germline CDR1 SGHVS, CDR2 FQNEAQ. J was trimmed by 6 bases and V by 5 bases; bases with no gene match: 5. The CDR3 DNA is TGTGCCAGCAGCACCAGGGGGCGGAAGACCCAGTACTTC. This sequence encodes CASSTRGRKTQYF. Variable domain in full (rest from reference TRBV7-8 and TRBJ2-5): GAGVSQSPRYKVAKRGQDVALRCDPISGHVSLFWYQQALGQGPEFLTYFQNEAQLDKSGLPSDRFFAERPEGSVSTLKIQRTQQEDSAVYLCASSTRGRKTQYFGPGTRLLVL.

The rearrangement uses TRBV11-3 and TRBJ2-1, with a tentative D call TRBD2 (5 bases). Germline assignment: CDR1 SGHNT and CDR2 YENEEA. V lost 2 bases, J lost 1 base, and 9 bases lay in between. CDR3 length: 15 residues. The CDR3 sequence: CASSLRLASYNEQFF. The CDR3 DNA follows: TGTGCCAGCAGCTTACGCCTAGCTTCCTACAATGAGCAGTTCTTC.

The chain combines TRBV5-1 with TRBJ1-3; perhaps TRBD1 as D (5 bases). Trimming pared 0 bases from V and 0 bases from J, leaving 13 bases between. The CDR3 totals 17 residues. Germline lookup yields CDR1 SGHRS and CDR2 YFSETQ. The CDR3 nucleotides are TGCGCCAGCAGCTTGGTCGGCGGGGCTCCCTCTGGAAACACCATATATTTT. The encoded protein is CASSLVGGAPSGNTIYF.

This sequence joins TRBV7-2 and TRBJ2-7; TRBD2 agrees at 7 bases. J was trimmed by 0 bases and V by 5 bases; bases with no gene match: 13. In germline, CDR1 is SGHTA, CDR2 FQGNSA. This CDR3 region has 17 residues. The CDR3 DNA follows: TGTGCCAGCAGCCCTGCCGTGGGGGGGGGAAGCTCCTACGAGCAGTACTTC. It specifies CASSPAVGGGSSYEQYF. Filled out from reference TRBV7-2 and TRBJ2-7, the complete variable domain reads GAGVSQSPSNKVTEKGKDVELRCDPISGHTALYWYRQSLGQGLEFLIYFQGNSAPDKSGLPSDRFSAERTGGSVSTLTIQRTQQEDSAVYLCASSPAVGGGSSYEQYFGPGTRLTVT.